The TCR beta chain under discussion was sequenced for a study of shared clonotypes between healthy human individuals. With respect to this clone: Its matching antigen is unknown.

Study-wide results and caveats: Even with large depth, rarefaction showed that sorted-subset sequencing was incomplete. Only blood underwent sampling, and tissue repertoires likely differ. Generally, naive subsets (rather than memory subsets) showed larger estimated richness.

This CDR3 contains 15 residues. Germline V gene lookup returns CDR1 SNHLY and CDR2 FYNNEI. Trimming stripped 2 bases from V and 4 bases from J, with 14 bases between. Roughly 200 ng DNA, around 30,000 T cell genomes, went into each sorted-subset replicate PCR. Here immunoSEQ multiplex PCR was the method, and the copy in TCRdb shows in-frame clones only, minus some. Among 640,000 or so clones listed, less than 80% were seen once. The clonotype originates from a woman aged 25 to 39 in good health. The material sequenced was memory CD4+ T cells sorted from blood. The sample's subset: CD45RA-negative fraction. The J gene is TRBJ1-1, the V gene TRBV2; D gene unclear. CDR3 residues: CASSESRGLGTEAFF. The DNA of the CDR3 is TGTGCCAGCAGTGAATCGCGGGGTTTAGGCACTGAAGCTTTCTTT. The complete variable domain, with remaining parts taken from reference TRBV2 and TRBJ1-1, reads EPEVTQTPSHQVTQMGQEVILRCVPISNHLYFYWYRQILGQKVEFLVSFYNNEISEKSEIFDDQFSVERPDGSNFTLKIRSTKLEDSAMYFCASSESRGLGTEAFFGQGTRLTVV.